The 4 T cell receptor beta chains listed next were all sequenced from one sample in a study of T cells after yellow fever vaccination. TCRdb re-derived calls from the 5' RACE reads in MiXCR, one entry per CDR3 protein. The table records around 500,000 distinct CDR3 sequences, just over 20% of them present only once. The sample here was PBMCs, taken less than 25 days after the first yellow fever vaccination. Every receptor here comes from a man in his late teens or twenties who received the YFV17D yellow fever vaccine.

CDR3 bases: TGCAGCGTTGCCCTACAGGGGATCGATCAGCCCCAGCATTTT. Translated, it gives CSVALQGIDQPQHF. The V and J genes are TRBV29-1 and TRBJ1-5; TRBD1 matches at 7 bases. Trimming took 4 bases from V and 5 from J; bases not matched to a gene: 8. The CDR3 length is 14 residues. Germline V lookup: CDR1 SQVTM, CDR2 ANQGSEA. Full variable domain (rest looked up from reference TRBV29-1 and TRBJ1-5): SAVISQKPSRDICQRGTSLTIQCQVDSQVTMMFWYRQQPGQSLTLIATANQGSEATYESGFVIDKFPISRPNLTFSTLTVSNMSPEDSSIYLCSVALQGIDQPQHFGDGTRLSIL.

The chain has TRBV30 and TRBJ1-1; D gene uncertain. Germline assignment: CDR1 GTSNPN and CDR2 SVGIG (reference sequence). V lost 2 bases, J lost 3 bases, and 4 bases lay in between. The CDR3 is 11 amino acids. The DNA of the CDR3 is TGTGCCTGGAGTATAGACACTGAAGCTTTCTTT. It codes for CAWSIDTEAFF.

This clonotype was found a few times. The chain is built from TRBV4-3 and TRBJ2-2; TRBD2 aligns across 7 bases. Per the germline V gene, CDR1 is LGHNA and CDR2 is YSLEER. The CDR3 consists of 16 residues. V shed 0 bases and J 3 bases; nucleotides not matched to a gene: 4. The CDR3 DNA is TGCGCCAGCAGCCAAGATCTGGGGGGGTACACCGGGGAGCTGTTTTTT. Encoded protein: CASSQDLGGYTGELFF.

This clonotype has just a few counts. The chain couples TRBV12-3 or TRBV12-4 to TRBJ1-1; D gene unclear. The V and J ends lost 3 bases and 6 bases respectively, with 11 bases between them. The length of the CDR3 is 13 residues. CDR3 loop: CASSFMSYSEAFF. The CDR3 DNA reads TGTGCCAGCAGTTTTATGTCCTACTCTGAAGCTTTCTTT.